Below, one T cell receptor (beta chain) is given with its context. Its antigen is not known. The source of the sample is a study of somatic mutations in cytotoxic T cells in rheumatoid arthritis. The study, taken as a whole, reports: About an eighth of the roughly 65 patients had a largest CD8+ clone above 20% of CD8+ cells.

Data came from immunoSEQ multiplex PCR; TCRdb stores just in-frame clones and leaves some out. Of roughly 35,000 clones listed, roughly 80% are singletons. Germline assignment: CDR1 LNHNV and CDR2 YYDKDF (reference sequence). The CDR3 length is 15 residues. Trimming at V came to 5 bases and at J to 7 bases, leaving 12 bases not matched to a gene. Sequences were obtained from CD8+ T cells sorted from blood. This TCR came from a man aged 40-49 years in good health. The chain joins TRBV15 to TRBJ2-3; the match to TRBD1 covers 7 bases. The CDR3 sequence is CATSPDRVNSNTQYF. The CDR3 DNA is TGTGCCACCAGCCCAGACAGGGTGAATTCAAATACGCAGTATTTT. Variable domain in full (rest from reference TRBV15 and TRBJ2-3): DAMVIQNPRYQVTQFGKPVTLSCSQTLNHNVMYWYQQKSSQAPKLLFHYYDKDFNNEADTPDNFQSRRPNTSFCFLDIRSPGLGDTAMYLCATSPDRVNSNTQYFGPGTRLTVL.